These 9 T cell receptor beta chains originate from one sample sequenced in a study of OX40 agonist ivuxolimab in advanced cancers. Libraries were prepared by immunoSEQ multiplex PCR; TCRdb keeps only in-frame clonotypes and omits some of them. The sample has under 70,000 clones; roughly 87% are singletons. Sequences were derived from CD4+ or CD8+ T cells sorted from blood, sampled in a trial of the OX40 agonist ivuxolimab. These receptors were obtained from an adult with an advanced solid tumor such as melanoma, head and neck, liver or kidney cancer.

The rearrangement uses TRBV5-1 and TRBJ1-2; 12 bases align to TRBD1. Per the germline V gene, CDR1 is SGHRS and CDR2 is YFSETQ. The CDR3 is made up of 15 amino acids. Trimming removed 4 bases from V and 3 bases from J; junction bases left unmatched: 4. CDR3 sequence reads: CASSDRDRGHYGYTF. The CDR3 DNA reads TGCGCCAGCAGCGACAGGGACAGGGGGCACTATGGCTACACCTTC.

The V gene is TRBV28, the J gene TRBJ1-1; tentative D call: TRBD1 (5 bases). V was trimmed by 4 bases and J by 2 bases, leaving 20 bases between them. The germline V gene encodes CDR1 MDHEN and CDR2 SYDVKM. This CDR3 has 17 amino acids. The CDR3 loop reads CASSSEPGVGPNTEAFF. The CDR3 DNA reads TGTGCCAGCAGTTCGGAACCGGGCGTGGGGCCCAACACTGAAGCTTTCTTT.

This clone was seen more than once but under ten times. The chain has TRBV11-2 and TRBJ2-3, with D maybe TRBD2 (5 bases). This CDR3 is built from 17 residues. The ends were cut back, 8 bases at V and 0 bases at J, with 21 bases in the middle. Looked up from germline, CDR1 is SGHAT and CDR2 is FQNNGV. CDR3: CASRPWMAAESTDTQYF. DNA of the CDR3: TGTGCCAGCCGGCCCTGGATGGCAGCGGAAAGCACAGATACGCAGTATTTT.

This clone showed up just once. V gene TRBV27 combines with J gene TRBJ1-2, with 10 bases aligning to TRBD1. CDR1 MNHEY and CDR2 SMNVEV come from the germline V gene (reference sequence). With 6 bases clipped from V and 2 bases from J, the junction kept 9 bases outside the gene matches. The CDR3 spans 16 residues. CDR3 nucleotides: TGTGCCAGCAGCCAACGGGGGACAGGGGTAAACTATGGCTACACCTTC. It encodes CASSQRGTGVNYGYTF.

The sample holds a few counts of this clone. The gene calls are TRBV2 and TRBJ2-7; D is unresolved. This CDR3 is built from 11 residues. CDR1 is SNHLY and CDR2 is FYNNEI in the germline V gene. The V end was cut by 6 bases, the J end by 7 bases, with 10 bases between. The CDR3 region is CASRPLSEQYF. CDR3 in DNA: TGTGCCAGCAGGCCTCTTAGTGAGCAGTACTTC. The full variable domain, with the rest looked up from reference TRBV2 and TRBJ2-7, is EPEVTQTPSHQVTQMGQEVILRCVPISNHLYFYWYRQILGQKVEFLVSFYNNEISEKSEIFDDQFSVERPDGSNFTLKIRSTKLEDSAMYFCASRPLSEQYFGPGTRLTVT.

The chain joins TRBV6-5 to TRBJ1-2; tentative D call: TRBD1 (6 bases). The V gene's germline CDR1 is MNHEY and CDR2 SVGAGI. The CDR3 sequence is 15 residues long. Trimming took off 0 bases at V and 7 bases at J, with 15 bases between the two ends. The CDR3 is CASSYSIGGAAGYTF. In nucleotides, the CDR3 is TGTGCCAGCAGTTACTCGATTGGGGGCGCGGCTGGCTACACCTTC.

The J gene is TRBJ2-3, the V gene TRBV2; no firm D call. Germline V CDR1 and CDR2: SNHLY, FYNNEI. V was trimmed by 6 bases and J by 4 bases, leaving 14 bases between them. The CDR3 is 14 residues long. The CDR3, as DNA: TGTGCCAGCAGCACTACTATATCCGCAGATACGCAGTATTTT. Its translation is CASSTTISADTQYF.

Relative to its sample, this clone is medium-sized. The chain recombines TRBV4-2 with TRBJ1-1; TRBD1 might be the D (5 bases). The V end was cut by 1 base, the J end by 5 bases, with 11 bases between. In germline, CDR1 is LGHNA, CDR2 YNFKEQ. This CDR3 has 14 amino acids. CDR3 residues: CASSQVGGGTEAFF. The CDR3 DNA follows: TGTGCCAGCAGCCAAGTCGGGGGAGGGACTGAAGCTTTCTTT.

The chain employs TRBV7-6 and TRBJ2-1, with 7 positions matching TRBD2. The germline CDR1 and CDR2 sequences are SGHVS and FNYEAQ. V was clipped by 1 base and J by 15 bases; unmatched bases: 6. The CDR3 extends over 12 amino acids. CDR3 amino acids: CASSLEAGVGFF. Written as DNA, the CDR3 is TGTGCCAGCAGCTTAGAGGCGGGAGTAGGGTTCTTC.